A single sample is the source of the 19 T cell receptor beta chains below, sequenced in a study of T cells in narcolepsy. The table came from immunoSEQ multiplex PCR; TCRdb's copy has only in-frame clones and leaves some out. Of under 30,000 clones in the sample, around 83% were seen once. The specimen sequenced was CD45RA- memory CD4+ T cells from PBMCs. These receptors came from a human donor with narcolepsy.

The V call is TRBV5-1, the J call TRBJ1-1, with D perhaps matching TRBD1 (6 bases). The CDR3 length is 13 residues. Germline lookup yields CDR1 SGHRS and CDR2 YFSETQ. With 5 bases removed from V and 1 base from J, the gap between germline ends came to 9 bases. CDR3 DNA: TGCGCCAGCAGGCTACAGGGGAACACTGAAGCTTTCTTT. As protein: CASRLQGNTEAFF. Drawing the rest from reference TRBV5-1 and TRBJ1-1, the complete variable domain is KAGVTQTPRYLIKTRGQQVTLSCSPISGHRSVSWYQQTPGQGLQFLFEYFSETQRNKGNFPGRFSGRQFSNSRSEMNVSTLELGDSALYLCASRLQGNTEAFFGQGTRLTVV.

The CDR3: CASGDRGSYEQYF. Written as DNA, the CDR3 is TGTGCCAGCGGGGACAGGGGTTCCTACGAGCAGTACTTC. V and J are TRBV6-5 and TRBJ2-7, with 10 positions matching TRBD1. The CDR3 covers 13 residues. The ends lost 8 bases at V and 1 base at J; junction bases unmatched: 2. Germline V gives CDR1 MNHEY, CDR2 SVGAGI.

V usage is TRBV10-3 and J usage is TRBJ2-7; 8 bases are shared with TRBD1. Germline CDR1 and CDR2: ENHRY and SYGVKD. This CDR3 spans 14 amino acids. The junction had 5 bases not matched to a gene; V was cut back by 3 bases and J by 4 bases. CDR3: CAISEGQGGYEQYF. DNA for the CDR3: TGTGCCATCAGTGAAGGACAGGGAGGATACGAGCAGTACTTC.

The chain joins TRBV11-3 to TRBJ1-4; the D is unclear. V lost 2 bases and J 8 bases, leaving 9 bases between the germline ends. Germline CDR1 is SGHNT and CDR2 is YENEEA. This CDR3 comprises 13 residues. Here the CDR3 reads CASSLRVDEKLFF. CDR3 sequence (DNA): TGTGCCAGCAGCTTAAGAGTCGACGAAAAACTGTTTTTT.

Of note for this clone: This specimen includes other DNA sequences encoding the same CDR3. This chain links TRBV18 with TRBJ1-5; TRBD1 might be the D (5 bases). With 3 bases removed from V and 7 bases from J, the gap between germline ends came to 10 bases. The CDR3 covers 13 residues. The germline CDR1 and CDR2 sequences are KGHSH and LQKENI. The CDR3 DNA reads TGTGCCAGCTCACCGGGGGTGGGGCAGCCCCAGCATTTT. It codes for CASSPGVGQPQHF. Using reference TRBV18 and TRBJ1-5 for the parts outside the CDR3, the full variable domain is NAGVMQNPRHLVRRRGQEARLRCSPMKGHSHVYWYRQLPEEGLKFMVYLQKENIIDESGMPKERFSAEFPKEGPSILRIQQVVRGDSAAYFCASSPGVGQPQHFGDGTRLSIL.

CDR3 loop: CASSLMRTGSNYGYTF. The DNA for the CDR3 is TGTGCCAGCAGCTTAATGAGGACAGGGTCAAACTATGGCTACACCTTC. The chain joins TRBV7-8 to TRBJ1-2, with TRBD1 matching over 8 bases. Per the germline V gene, CDR1 is SGHVS and CDR2 is FQNEAQ. The length of the CDR3 is 16 residues. J was trimmed by 2 bases and V by 2 bases; bases with no gene match: 7.

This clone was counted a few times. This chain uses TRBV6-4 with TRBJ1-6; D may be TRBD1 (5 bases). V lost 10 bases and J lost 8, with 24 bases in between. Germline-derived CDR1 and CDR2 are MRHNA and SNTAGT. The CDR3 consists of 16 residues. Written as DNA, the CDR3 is TGTGCCACGGAACAGGACCTTCGATCCTCGTATTCACCCCTCCACTTT. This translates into CATEQDLRSSYSPLHF.

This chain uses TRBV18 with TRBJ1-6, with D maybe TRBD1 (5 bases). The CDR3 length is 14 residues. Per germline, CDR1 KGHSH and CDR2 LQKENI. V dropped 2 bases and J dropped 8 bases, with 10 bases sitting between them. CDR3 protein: CASSPRQTDSPLHF. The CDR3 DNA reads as TGTGCCAGCTCACCAAGACAGACGGATTCACCCCTCCACTTT. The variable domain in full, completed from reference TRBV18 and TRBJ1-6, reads NAGVMQNPRHLVRRRGQEARLRCSPMKGHSHVYWYRQLPEEGLKFMVYLQKENIIDESGMPKERFSAEFPKEGPSILRIQQVVRGDSAAYFCASSPRQTDSPLHFGNGTRLTVT.

CDR3 loop: CASSTPGAPQETQYF. The DNA of the CDR3 is TGTGCCAGCAGCACCCCGGGGGCACCTCAAGAGACCCAGTACTTC. The chain combines TRBV9 with TRBJ2-5; D tentatively reads TRBD1 or TRBD2 (6 bases each). Trimming removed 4 bases from V and 2 bases from J, with 15 bases in between. This CDR3 is built from 15 residues. Germline CDR1 is SGDLS and CDR2 is YYNGEE.

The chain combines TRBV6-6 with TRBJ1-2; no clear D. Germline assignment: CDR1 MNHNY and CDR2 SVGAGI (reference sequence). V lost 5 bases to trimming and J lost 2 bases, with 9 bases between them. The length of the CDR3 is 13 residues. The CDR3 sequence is CASSPGPNYGYTF. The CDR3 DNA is TGTGCCAGCAGTCCAGGACCAAACTATGGCTACACCTTC.

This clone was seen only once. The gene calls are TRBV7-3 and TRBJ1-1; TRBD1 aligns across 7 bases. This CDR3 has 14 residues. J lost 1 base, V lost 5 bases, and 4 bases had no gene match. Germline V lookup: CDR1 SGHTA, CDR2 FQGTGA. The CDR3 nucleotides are TGTGCCAGCAGCCAAGACAGGGCGAACACTGAAGCTTTCTTT. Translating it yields CASSQDRANTEAFF.

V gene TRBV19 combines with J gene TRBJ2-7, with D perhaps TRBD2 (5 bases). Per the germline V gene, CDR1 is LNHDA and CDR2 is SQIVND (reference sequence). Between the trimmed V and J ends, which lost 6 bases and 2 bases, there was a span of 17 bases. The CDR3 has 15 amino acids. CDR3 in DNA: TGTGCCAGTAGACAATACGAGGGCTCCCCCTACGAGCAGTACTTC. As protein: CASRQYEGSPYEQYF.

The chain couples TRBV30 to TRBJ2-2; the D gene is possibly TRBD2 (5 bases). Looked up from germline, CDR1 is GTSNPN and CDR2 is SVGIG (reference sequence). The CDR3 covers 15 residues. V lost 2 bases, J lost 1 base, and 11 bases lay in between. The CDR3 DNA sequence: TGTGCCTGGAGTTTTTCCGGAGGGAACACCGGGGAGCTGTTTTTT. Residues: CAWSFSGGNTGELFF.

The DNA of the CDR3 is TGTGCCAGCAGCAAAGACAGAGAAAAACTGTTTTTT. The encoded protein is CASSKDREKLFF. The rearrangement joins TRBV7-2 to TRBJ1-4, with D possibly TRBD1 on 5 matching bases. V dropped 5 bases and J dropped 8 bases, with 9 bases sitting between them. Germline V gene lookup returns CDR1 SGHTA and CDR2 FQGNSA. The CDR3 totals 12 residues.

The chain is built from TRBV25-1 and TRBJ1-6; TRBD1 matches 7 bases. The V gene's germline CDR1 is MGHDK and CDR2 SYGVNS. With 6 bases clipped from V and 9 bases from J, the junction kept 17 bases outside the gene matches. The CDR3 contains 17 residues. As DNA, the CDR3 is TGTGCCAGCAGATTTGGAGGGGCGACAGGGTTGAGTTCACCCCTCCACTTT. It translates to CASRFGGATGLSSPLHF.

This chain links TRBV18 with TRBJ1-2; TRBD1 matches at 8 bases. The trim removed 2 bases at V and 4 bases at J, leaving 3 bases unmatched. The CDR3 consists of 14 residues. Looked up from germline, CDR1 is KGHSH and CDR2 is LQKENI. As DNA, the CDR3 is TGTGCCAGCTCACCATCAGGACAGGGCTATGGCTACACCTTC. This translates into CASSPSGQGYGYTF. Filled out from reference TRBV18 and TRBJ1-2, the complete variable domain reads NAGVMQNPRHLVRRRGQEARLRCSPMKGHSHVYWYRQLPEEGLKFMVYLQKENIIDESGMPKERFSAEFPKEGPSILRIQQVVRGDSAAYFCASSPSGQGYGYTFGSGTRLTVV.

The CDR3 DNA reads TGTGCCAGCAGCTCCCGGGACCCGGTAGACACCATATATTTT. Translated: CASSSRDPVDTIYF. The chain is built from TRBV7-2 and TRBJ1-3; D is possibly TRBD1 (5 bases). This CDR3 region has 14 residues. Germline CDR1 is SGHTA and CDR2 is FQGNSA. Trimming stripped 4 bases from V and 8 bases from J, with 15 bases between.

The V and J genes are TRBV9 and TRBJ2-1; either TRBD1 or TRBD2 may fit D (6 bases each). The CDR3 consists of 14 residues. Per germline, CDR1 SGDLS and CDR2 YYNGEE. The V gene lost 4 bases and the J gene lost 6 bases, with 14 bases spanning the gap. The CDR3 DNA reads TGTGCCAGCAGCATTCCCGGGGGCGGCAATGAGCAGTTCTTC. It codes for CASSIPGGGNEQFF. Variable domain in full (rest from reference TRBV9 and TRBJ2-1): DSGVTQTPKHLITATGQRVTLRCSPRSGDLSVYWYQQSLDQGLQFLIQYYNGEERAKGNILERFSAQQFPDLHSELNLSSLELGDSALYFCASSIPGGGNEQFFGPGTRLTVL.

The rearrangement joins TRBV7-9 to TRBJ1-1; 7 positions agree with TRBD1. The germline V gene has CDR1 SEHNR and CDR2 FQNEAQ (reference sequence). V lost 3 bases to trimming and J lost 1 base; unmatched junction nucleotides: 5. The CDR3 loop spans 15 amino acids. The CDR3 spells CASSFEGARNTEAFF. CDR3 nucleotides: TGTGCCAGCAGCTTTGAGGGGGCGCGGAACACTGAAGCTTTCTTT. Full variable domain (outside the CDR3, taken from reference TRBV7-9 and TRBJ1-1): DTGVSQNPRHKITKRGQNVTFRCDPISEHNRLYWYRQTLGQGPEFLTYFQNEAQLEKSRLLSDRFSAERPKGSFSTLEIQRTEQGDSAMYLCASSFEGARNTEAFFGQGTRLTVV.